The sequence of this TCR beta chain was determined in a study of identical twins. Each CDR3 protein is one row after TCRdb ran MiXCR on the 5' RACE reads. The sample has 500,000 to 600,000 distinct CDR3 sequences, around 20% seen once. Regarding the study as a whole: The analysis was cross-sectional rather than longitudinal within donors. Low generation-probability sequences were in excess among twin-shared out-of-frame alpha sequences. Models underpredicted monozygotic twin sharing of out-of-frame TCR alpha.

The CDR3 consists of 16 residues. Germline V gene sequence: CDR1 SGHTA, CDR2 FQGNSA. The junction had 8 bases not matched to a gene; V was cut back by 2 bases and J by 5 bases. At least ten counts were recorded for this clonotype. Its target is not known. These data also formed part of another study, on T cells expressing NK-cell markers. That paper adds: The study left the HCMV specificity of expanded NKG2C+ T cell clones unresolved.

This sequence was found in a woman younger than 35 in good health. The chain recombines TRBV7-2 with TRBJ2-3; 9 bases fit TRBD1. Sequencing input: CD4+ T cells sorted from blood. CDR3 nucleotide sequence: TGTGCCAGCAGCTTATTTGGGGGACAGGGACAAGATACGCAGTATTTT. This sequence encodes CASSLFGGQGQDTQYF.